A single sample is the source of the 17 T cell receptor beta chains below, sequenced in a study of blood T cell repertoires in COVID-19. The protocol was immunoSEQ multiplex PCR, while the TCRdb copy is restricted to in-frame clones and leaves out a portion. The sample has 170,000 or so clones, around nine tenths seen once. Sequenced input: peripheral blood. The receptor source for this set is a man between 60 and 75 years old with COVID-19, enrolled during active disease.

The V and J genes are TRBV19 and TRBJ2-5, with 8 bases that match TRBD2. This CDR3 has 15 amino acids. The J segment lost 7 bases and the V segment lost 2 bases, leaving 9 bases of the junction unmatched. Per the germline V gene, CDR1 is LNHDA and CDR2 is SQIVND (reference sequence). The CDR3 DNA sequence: TGTGCCAGTAGTATAAGCCAAAGCGGGGGAGGGACCCAGTACTTC. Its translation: CASSISQSGGGTQYF.

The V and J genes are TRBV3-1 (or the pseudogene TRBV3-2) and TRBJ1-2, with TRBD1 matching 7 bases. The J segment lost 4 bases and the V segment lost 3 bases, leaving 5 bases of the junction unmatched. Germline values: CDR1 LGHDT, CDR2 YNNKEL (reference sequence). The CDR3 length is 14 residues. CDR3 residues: CASSHSTGPYGYTF. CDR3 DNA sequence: TGTGCCAGCAGCCACTCGACAGGGCCCTATGGCTACACCTTC.

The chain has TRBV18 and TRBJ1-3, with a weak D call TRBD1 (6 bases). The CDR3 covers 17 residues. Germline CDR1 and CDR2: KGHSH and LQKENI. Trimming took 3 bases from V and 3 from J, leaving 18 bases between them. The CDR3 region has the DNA TGTGCCAGCTCACCGGGCGGTGGGGGCTTGAGTGGAAACACCATATATTTT. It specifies CASSPGGGGLSGNTIYF. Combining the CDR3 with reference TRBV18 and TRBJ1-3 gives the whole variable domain NAGVMQNPRHLVRRRGQEARLRCSPMKGHSHVYWYRQLPEEGLKFMVYLQKENIIDESGMPKERFSAEFPKEGPSILRIQQVVRGDSAAYFCASSPGGGGLSGNTIYFGEGSWLTVV.

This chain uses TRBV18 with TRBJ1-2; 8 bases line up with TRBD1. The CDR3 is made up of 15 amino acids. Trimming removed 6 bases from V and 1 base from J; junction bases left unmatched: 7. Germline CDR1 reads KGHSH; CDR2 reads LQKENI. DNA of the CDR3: TGTGCCAGCTCGCAAACTGACAGGGGTAACTATGGCTACACCTTC. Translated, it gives CASSQTDRGNYGYTF.

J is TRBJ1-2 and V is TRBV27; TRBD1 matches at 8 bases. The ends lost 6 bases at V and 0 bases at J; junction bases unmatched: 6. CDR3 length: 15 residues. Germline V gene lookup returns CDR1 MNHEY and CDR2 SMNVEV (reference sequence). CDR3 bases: TGTGCCAGCAGCGACAGGGGCCTGGCTAACTATGGCTACACCTTC. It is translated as CASSDRGLANYGYTF.

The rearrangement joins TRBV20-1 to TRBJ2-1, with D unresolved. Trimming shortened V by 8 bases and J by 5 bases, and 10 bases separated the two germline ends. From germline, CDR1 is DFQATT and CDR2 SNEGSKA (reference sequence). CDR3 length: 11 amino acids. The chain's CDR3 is CSSPLHNEQFF. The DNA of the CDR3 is TGCAGTTCCCCTCTTCACAATGAGCAGTTCTTC.

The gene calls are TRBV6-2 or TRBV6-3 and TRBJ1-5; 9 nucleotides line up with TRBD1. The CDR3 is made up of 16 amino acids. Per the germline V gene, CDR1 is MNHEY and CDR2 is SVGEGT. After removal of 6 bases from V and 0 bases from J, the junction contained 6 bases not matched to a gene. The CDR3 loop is CASSPGQGPSNQPQHF. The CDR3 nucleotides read TGTGCCAGCAGCCCGGGACAGGGACCTAGCAATCAGCCCCAGCATTTT.

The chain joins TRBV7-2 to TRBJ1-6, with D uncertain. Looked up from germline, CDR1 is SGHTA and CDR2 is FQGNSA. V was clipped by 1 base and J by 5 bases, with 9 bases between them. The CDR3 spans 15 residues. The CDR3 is CASSLGVTNNSPLHF. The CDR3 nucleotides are TGTGCCAGCAGCTTAGGAGTGACAAATAATTCACCCCTCCACTTT.

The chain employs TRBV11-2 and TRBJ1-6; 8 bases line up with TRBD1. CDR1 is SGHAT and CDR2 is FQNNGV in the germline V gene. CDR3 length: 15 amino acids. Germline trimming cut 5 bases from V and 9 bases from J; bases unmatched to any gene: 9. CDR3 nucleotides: TGTGCCAGCAGCCGGGGAGGGACAGGCGTTTCACCCCTCCACTTT. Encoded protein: CASSRGGTGVSPLHF.

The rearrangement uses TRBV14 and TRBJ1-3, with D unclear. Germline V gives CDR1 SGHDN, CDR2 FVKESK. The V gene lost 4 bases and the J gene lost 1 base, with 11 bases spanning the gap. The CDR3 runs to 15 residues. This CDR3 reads CASSRLITSGNTIYF. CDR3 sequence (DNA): TGTGCCAGCAGCCGCCTCATCACTTCTGGAAACACCATATATTTT.

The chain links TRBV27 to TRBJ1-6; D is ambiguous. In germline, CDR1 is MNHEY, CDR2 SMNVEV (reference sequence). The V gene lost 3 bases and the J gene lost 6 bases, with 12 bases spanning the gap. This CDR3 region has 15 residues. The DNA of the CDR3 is TGTGCCAGCAGTTTGGGAGGATTGGGTAATTCACCCCTCCACTTT. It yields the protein CASSLGGLGNSPLHF.

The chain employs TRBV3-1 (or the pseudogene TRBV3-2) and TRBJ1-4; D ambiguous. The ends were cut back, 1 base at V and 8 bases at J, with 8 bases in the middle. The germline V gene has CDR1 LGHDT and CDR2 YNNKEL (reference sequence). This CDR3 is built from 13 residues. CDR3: CASSQAQIEKLFF. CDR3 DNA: TGTGCCAGCAGCCAAGCACAGATCGAAAAACTGTTTTTT.

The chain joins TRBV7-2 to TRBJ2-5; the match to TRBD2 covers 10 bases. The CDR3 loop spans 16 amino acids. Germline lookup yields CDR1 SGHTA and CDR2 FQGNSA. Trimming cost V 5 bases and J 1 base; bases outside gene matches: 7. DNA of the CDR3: TGTGCCAGCAGCCCCTGGACTAGCGGCTCCCAAGAGACCCAGTACTTC. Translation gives CASSPWTSGSQETQYF.

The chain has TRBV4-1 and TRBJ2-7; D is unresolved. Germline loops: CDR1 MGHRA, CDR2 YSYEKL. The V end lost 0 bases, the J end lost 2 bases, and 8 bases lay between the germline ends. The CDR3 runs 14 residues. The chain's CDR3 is CASSQEQPPYEQYF. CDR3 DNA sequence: TGCGCCAGCAGCCAAGAACAGCCTCCCTACGAGCAGTACTTC.

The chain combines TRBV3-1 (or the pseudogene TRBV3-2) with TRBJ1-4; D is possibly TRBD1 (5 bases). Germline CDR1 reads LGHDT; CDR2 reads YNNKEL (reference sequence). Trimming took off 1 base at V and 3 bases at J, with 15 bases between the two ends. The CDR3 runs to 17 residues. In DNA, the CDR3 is TGTGCCAGCAGCCAAGCCGGCCAGGGATTTTCTAATGAAAAACTGTTTTTT. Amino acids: CASSQAGQGFSNEKLFF.

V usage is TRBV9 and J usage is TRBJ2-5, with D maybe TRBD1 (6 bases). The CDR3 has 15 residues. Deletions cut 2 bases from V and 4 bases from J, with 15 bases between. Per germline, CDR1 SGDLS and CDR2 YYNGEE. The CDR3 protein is CASSVQTGSTETQYF. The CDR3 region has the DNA TGTGCCAGCAGCGTCCAGACAGGTTCTACAGAGACCCAGTACTTC.

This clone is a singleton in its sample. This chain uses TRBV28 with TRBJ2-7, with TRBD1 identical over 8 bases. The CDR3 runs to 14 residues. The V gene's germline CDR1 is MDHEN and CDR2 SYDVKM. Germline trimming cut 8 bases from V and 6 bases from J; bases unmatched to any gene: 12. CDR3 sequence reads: CASYQGQALGEQYF. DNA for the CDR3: TGTGCCAGCTACCAGGGACAGGCCCTCGGCGAGCAGTACTTC. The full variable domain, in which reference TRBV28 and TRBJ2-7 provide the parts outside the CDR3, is DVKVTQSSRYLVKRTGEKVFLECVQDMDHENMFWYRQDPGLGLRLIYFSYDVKMKEKGDIPEGYSVSREKKERFSLILESASTNQTSMYLCASYQGQALGEQYFGPGTRLTVT.